The 20 T cell receptor beta chains below were found in one sample sequenced in a study of vaccination and CD4 T cells after COVID-19. Treatment indicated: roughly 11-day PBMC culture with coronavirus spike peptide pools or control peptides (ViraFEST assay). Cultured CD4+ T cell DNA was sequenced using the Oncomine TCR Beta short-read assay. TCRdb reanalysed the PCR reads using MiXCR and keeps one entry per CDR3 protein. Here the sample spans more than 10,000 distinct CDR3 sequences, around half being singletons. No antigen is known for these receptors. Material: CD4+ T cells from blood, cultured in vitro. Receptor source: a human donor who had recovered from COVID-19.

The rearrangement uses TRBV6-1 and TRBJ2-2, with D maybe TRBD2 (5 bases). The CDR3 is 15 amino acids. In germline, CDR1 is MNHNS, CDR2 SASEGT. Trimming removed 6 bases at V and 0 bases at J, with 11 bases between. The CDR3 DNA is TGTGCCAGCAGGCTGGAGGCGGCGAACACCGGGGAGCTGTTTTTT. Translation: CASRLEAANTGELFF.

The rearrangement uses TRBV6-5 and TRBJ1-2; unclear D gene. V was shortened by 2 bases and J by 6 bases, with 13 bases between the two germline ends. The CDR3 runs 14 residues. Germline V gene data show CDR1 as MNHEY and CDR2 as SVGAGI. DNA for the CDR3: TGTGCCAGCAGTTACCCAACTGAGTTTAATGGCTACACCTTC. It codes for CASSYPTEFNGYTF.

Remarks on this clonotype: A junction end diverges from the germline sequence, so it may reflect a read error. The V and J genes are TRBV7-7 and TRBJ2-2, with a tentative D call TRBD2 (6 bases). There are 16 residues in the CDR3. Germline CDR1 is SSHAT and CDR2 is FNYEAQ (reference sequence). CDR3 sequence: CASSLVGGQGTGELFF. The DNA of the CDR3 is TGTGCTAGCAGCTTAGTCGGGGGTCAGGGCACCGGGGAGCTGTTTTTT. Variable domain in full (rest from reference TRBV7-7 and TRBJ2-2): GAGVSQSPRYKVTKRGQDVTLRCDPISSHATLYWYQQALGQGPEFLTYFNYEAQPDKSGLPSDRFSAERPEGSISTLTIQRTEQRDSAMYRCASSLVGGQGTGELFFGEGSRLTVL.

This clonotype was counted a few times. The genes are TRBV7-2 and TRBJ2-7; 7 bases agree with TRBD1. Germline loops: CDR1 SGHTA, CDR2 FQGNSA. The CDR3 consists of 14 residues. J lost 3 bases, V lost 5 bases, and 7 bases had no gene match. CDR3 sequence reads: CASSPGTVNYEQYF. DNA of the CDR3: TGTGCCAGCAGCCCAGGGACAGTGAACTACGAGCAGTACTTC.

The J gene is TRBJ2-3, the V gene TRBV12-5, with D unclear. CDR3 size: 17 residues. V was trimmed by 1 base and J by 2 bases, leaving 16 bases between them. The germline V gene encodes CDR1 LGHNT and CDR2 FRNRAP. The DNA of the CDR3 is TGTGCTAGTGGTTTGGGTTCCTCGGCCAGACTCACAGATACGCAGTATTTT. Translating gives CASGLGSSARLTDTQYF.

V usage is TRBV23-1 and J usage is TRBJ1-1, with D unresolved. TRBV23-1 is noted as an ORF with a role that remains uncertain. V lost 7 bases and J 2 bases, leaving 14 bases between the germline ends. The CDR3 spans 14 residues. CDR3 region: CASTPASINTEAFF. The CDR3 DNA is TGCGCCAGCACCCCGGCGTCAATTAACACTGAAGCTTTCTTT.

This clonotype was counted between two and nine times. The gene calls are TRBV24-1 and TRBJ2-5; D may correspond to TRBD1 or TRBD2 (5 bases each). Trimming took off 7 bases at V and 4 bases at J, with 12 bases between the two ends. The CDR3 consists of 13 residues. CDR1 and CDR2 from the germline V gene are KGHDR and SFDVKD. For the CDR3, the DNA is TGTGCCACCAGCTCCGGGGCCGGAGAGACCCAGTACTTC. Translated, it gives CATSSGAGETQYF.

The chain carries TRBV2 and TRBJ2-3; 10 nucleotides match TRBD2. The trim removed 7 bases at V and 2 bases at J, leaving 3 bases unmatched. This CDR3 has 14 amino acids. Germline V CDR1 and CDR2: SNHLY, FYNNEI. The CDR3 loop is CASKLAGLTDTQYF. The CDR3 DNA reads as TGTGCCAGCAAACTAGCGGGGCTCACAGATACGCAGTATTTT.

In its sample, this clonotype was seen a few times. The chain carries TRBV27 and TRBJ2-1; 9 nucleotides match TRBD2. J gave up 8 bases and V 6 bases, and 14 bases lay outside the gene matches. Germline CDR1 MNHEY, CDR2 SMNVEV (reference sequence). The CDR3 runs 16 residues. This CDR3 reads CASRRPGTSFGDEQFF. CDR3 sequence (DNA): TGTGCCAGCAGACGGCCGGGGACTAGCTTTGGAGATGAGCAGTTCTTC.

This clonotype was seen more than once but under ten times. The chain uses TRBV27 and TRBJ1-1; D is uncertain. The CDR3 is made up of 13 amino acids. Trimming stripped 6 bases from V and 3 bases from J, with 11 bases between. In germline, CDR1 is MNHEY, CDR2 SMNVEV (reference sequence). The CDR3 sequence is CASSPRLDTEAFF. The CDR3 bases are TGTGCCAGCAGCCCCAGACTGGACACTGAAGCTTTCTTT.

V and J are TRBV20-1 and TRBJ1-1; the D gene is possibly TRBD1 (6 bases). Germline V gene sequence: CDR1 DFQATT, CDR2 SNEGSKA (reference sequence). CDR3 size: 14 residues. The germline V and J ends were trimmed by 1 base and 5 bases, with 14 bases remaining between them. For the CDR3, the DNA is TGCAGTGCTAGAGGCCAACAGGGTTGGACTGAAGCTTTCTTT. The encoded protein is CSARGQQGWTEAFF.

CDR3 residues: CASSLLGGVYNEQFF. The CDR3 DNA sequence: TGTGCCAGCAGCTTATTGGGGGGAGTGTACAATGAGCAGTTCTTC. The chain carries TRBV7-8 and TRBJ2-1; possible D gene TRBD2, 6 bases. CDR3 size: 15 residues. Trimming left V 2 bases short and J 4 bases short, with 12 bases between. Germline CDR1 reads SGHVS; CDR2 reads FQNEAQ.

The V and J genes are TRBV11-3 and TRBJ2-1, with D maybe TRBD2 (6 bases). Germline CDR1 is SGHNT and CDR2 is YENEEA. The germline V and J ends were trimmed by 3 bases and 8 bases, with 17 bases remaining between them. The CDR3 sequence is 15 residues long. CDR3: CASSFGRQDDHEQFF. The CDR3 DNA is TGTGCCAGCAGCTTTGGGAGGCAGGATGACCATGAGCAGTTCTTC.

This clonotype showed up just a few times. J is TRBJ2-7 and V is TRBV19; 7 bases align to TRBD1. This CDR3 spans 15 amino acids. The ends lost 6 bases at V and 3 bases at J; junction bases unmatched: 11. The germline CDR1 and CDR2 sequences are LNHDA and SQIVND (reference sequence). CDR3 in DNA: TGTGCCAGTAGCGAACAGGGGAAGTATGGCTACGAGCAGTACTTC. It encodes CASSEQGKYGYEQYF.

This clonotype came up a few times. This rearrangement joins TRBV20-1 to TRBJ1-5; D may be TRBD1 (6 bases). Per the germline V gene, CDR1 is DFQATT and CDR2 is SNEGSKA (reference sequence). The V end lost 6 bases, the J end lost 5 bases, and 14 bases lay between the germline ends. This CDR3 has 13 residues. Here the CDR3 reads CSALGGGHQPQHF. CDR3 DNA: TGCAGTGCCCTGGGGGGGGGGCATCAGCCCCAGCATTTT.

The J gene is TRBJ2-5, the V gene TRBV11-3; the D gene could be TRBD1 or TRBD2 (6 bases each). The CDR3 spans 13 residues. V gave up 4 bases and J gave up 3 bases, with 9 bases separating them. Germline V lookup: CDR1 SGHNT, CDR2 YENEEA. CDR3 region: CASSSGAEETQYF. The CDR3 nucleotides read TGTGCCAGCAGCTCGGGGGCGGAAGAGACCCAGTACTTC.

This chain links TRBV6-5 with TRBJ1-2, with D possibly being TRBD1 (6 bases). The CDR3 runs 16 residues. Trimming removed 3 bases at V and 3 bases at J, with 17 bases between. Germline assignment: CDR1 MNHEY and CDR2 SVGAGI. The CDR3 bases are TGTGCCAGCAGTTATCAGGGGACGTGGGGGGACTATGGCTACACCTTC. It is translated as CASSYQGTWGDYGYTF.

V is TRBV4-1 and J is TRBJ1-4, with 8 bases matching TRBD1. The CDR3 has 15 residues. Trimming cost V 0 bases and J 8 bases; bases outside gene matches: 5. CDR1 and CDR2 from the germline V gene are MGHRA and YSYEKL. CDR3 sequence reads: CASSQDRTGLEKLFF. For the CDR3, the DNA is TGCGCCAGCAGCCAAGATAGGACAGGGCTAGAAAAACTGTTTTTT.

The table lists this clonotype with a few counts. This chain links TRBV20-1 with TRBJ2-3; 11 bases agree with TRBD2. CDR3 size: 14 residues. V shed 6 bases and J 6 bases; nucleotides not matched to a gene: 8. From germline, CDR1 is DFQATT and CDR2 SNEGSKA (reference sequence). The CDR3 bases are TGCAGTGCCCTCCTAGCGGGGGGTCTGGATACGCAGTATTTT. The encoded protein is CSALLAGGLDTQYF.

This clonotype has a handful of counts. This chain joins TRBV24-1 and TRBJ2-5; weak D call: TRBD2 (7 bases). CDR1 is KGHDR and CDR2 is SFDVKD in the germline V gene. Trimming removed 1 base from V and 5 bases from J, with 16 bases in between. The CDR3 is made up of 16 amino acids. CDR3 residues: CATSDLGRGARETQYF. CDR3 nucleotide sequence: TGTGCCACCAGTGATTTAGGTCGGGGGGCTCGGGAGACCCAGTACTTC.